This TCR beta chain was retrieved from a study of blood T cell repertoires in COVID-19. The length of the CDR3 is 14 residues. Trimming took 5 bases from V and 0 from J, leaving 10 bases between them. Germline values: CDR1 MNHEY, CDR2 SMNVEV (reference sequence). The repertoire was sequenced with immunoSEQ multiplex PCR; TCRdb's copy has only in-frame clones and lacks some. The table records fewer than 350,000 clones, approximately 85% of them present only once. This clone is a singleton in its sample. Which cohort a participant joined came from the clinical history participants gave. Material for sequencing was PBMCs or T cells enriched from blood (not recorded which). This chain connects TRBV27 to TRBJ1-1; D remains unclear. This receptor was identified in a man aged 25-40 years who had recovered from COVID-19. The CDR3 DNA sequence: TGTGCCAGCAGTCTCCGAACGGTGAACACTGAAGCTTTCTTT. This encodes CASSLRTVNTEAFF.